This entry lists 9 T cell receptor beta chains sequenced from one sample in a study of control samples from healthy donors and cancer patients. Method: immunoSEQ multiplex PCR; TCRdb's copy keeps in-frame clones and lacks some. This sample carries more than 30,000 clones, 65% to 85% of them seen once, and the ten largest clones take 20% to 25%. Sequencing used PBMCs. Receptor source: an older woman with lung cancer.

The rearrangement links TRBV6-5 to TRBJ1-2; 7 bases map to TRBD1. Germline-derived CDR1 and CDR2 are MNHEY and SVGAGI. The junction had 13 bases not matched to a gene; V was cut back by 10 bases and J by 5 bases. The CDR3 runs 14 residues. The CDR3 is CATNRQGSVYGYTF. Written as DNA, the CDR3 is TGTGCCACCAACCGACAGGGTTCGGTTTATGGCTACACCTTC.

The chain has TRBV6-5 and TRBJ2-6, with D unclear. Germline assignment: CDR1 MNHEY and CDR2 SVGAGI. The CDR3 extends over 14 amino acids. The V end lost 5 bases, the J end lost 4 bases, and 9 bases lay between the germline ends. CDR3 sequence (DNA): TGTGCCAGCAGTCCGATATTGGGGGCCAACGTCCTGACTTTC. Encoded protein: CASSPILGANVLTF.

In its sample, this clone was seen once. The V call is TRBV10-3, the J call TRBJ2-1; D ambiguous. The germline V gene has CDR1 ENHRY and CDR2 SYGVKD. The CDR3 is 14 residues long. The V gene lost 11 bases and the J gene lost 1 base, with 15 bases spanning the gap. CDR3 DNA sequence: TGTGCCCTGGCCCTCGACGGATCCTACAATGAGCAGTTCTTC. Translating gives CALALDGSYNEQFF.

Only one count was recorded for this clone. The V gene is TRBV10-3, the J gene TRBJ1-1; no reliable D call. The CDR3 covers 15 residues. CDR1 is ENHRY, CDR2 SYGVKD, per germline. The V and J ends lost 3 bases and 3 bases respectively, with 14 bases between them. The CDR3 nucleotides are TGTGCCATCAGTGAACTTACAGAAAAGTACACTGAAGCTTTCTTT. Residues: CAISELTEKYTEAFF.

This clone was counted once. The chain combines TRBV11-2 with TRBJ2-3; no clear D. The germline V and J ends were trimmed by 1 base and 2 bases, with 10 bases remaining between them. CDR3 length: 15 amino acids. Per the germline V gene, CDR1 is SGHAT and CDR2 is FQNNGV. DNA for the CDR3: TGTGCCAGCAGCTTAGGGCAGGTTCTCACAGATACGCAGTATTTT. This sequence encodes CASSLGQVLTDTQYF.

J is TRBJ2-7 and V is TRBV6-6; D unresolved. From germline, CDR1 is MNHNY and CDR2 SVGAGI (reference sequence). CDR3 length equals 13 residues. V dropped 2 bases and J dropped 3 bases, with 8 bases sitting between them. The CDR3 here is CASSYQRDYEQYF. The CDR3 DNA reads TGTGCCAGCAGTTACCAAAGGGACTACGAGCAGTACTTC.

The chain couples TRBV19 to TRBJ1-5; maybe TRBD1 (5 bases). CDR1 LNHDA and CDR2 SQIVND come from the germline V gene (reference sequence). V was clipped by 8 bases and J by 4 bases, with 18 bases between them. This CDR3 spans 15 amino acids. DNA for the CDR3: TGTGCCAGTGCCGGGGCGCCGGGAGGTAATCAGCCCCAGCATTTT. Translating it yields CASAGAPGGNQPQHF.

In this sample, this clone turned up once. The CDR3 DNA sequence: TGTGCCAGCAGCTTACCTAGCGGGAGAAATGAGCAGTTCTTC. Amino acids: CASSLPSGRNEQFF. The chain has TRBV7-3 and TRBJ2-1; TRBD2 matches at 10 bases. Per the germline V gene, CDR1 is SGHTA and CDR2 is FQGTGA. The CDR3 runs 14 residues. V was clipped by 2 bases and J by 7 bases; unmatched bases: 2. Drawing the rest from reference TRBV7-3 and TRBJ2-1, the complete variable domain is GAGVSQTPSNKVTEKGKYVELRCDPISGHTALYWYRQSLGQGPEFLIYFQGTGAADDSGLPNDRFFAVRPEGSVSTLKIQRTERGDSAVYLCASSLPSGRNEQFFGPGTRLTVL.

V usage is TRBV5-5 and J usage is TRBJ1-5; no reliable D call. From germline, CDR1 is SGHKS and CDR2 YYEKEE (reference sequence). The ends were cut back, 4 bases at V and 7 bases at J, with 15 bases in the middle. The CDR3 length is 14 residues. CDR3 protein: CASSLGHGPQPQHF. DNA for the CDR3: TGTGCCAGCAGCCTCGGGCACGGTCCCCAGCCCCAGCATTTT. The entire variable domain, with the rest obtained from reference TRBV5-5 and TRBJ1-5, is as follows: DAGVTQSPTHLIKTRGQQVTLRCSPISGHKSVSWYQQVLGQGPQFIFQYYEKEERGRGNFPDRFSARQFPNYSSELNVNALLLGDSALYLCASSLGHGPQPQHFGDGTRLSIL.